A selection of T cell receptor beta chains follows, all from one sample in a study of post-analysis software for immune sequencing data. TCRdb re-derived calls from the PCR reads in MiXCR, one entry per CDR3 protein. The data contain 750,000 to 900,000 distinct CDR3 sequences, 46% of them singletons. The source material was blood. These receptor sequences come from a girl between 5 and 17 years old with multiple sclerosis. Both conserved end residues are part of each CDR3. The D gene is left open where the match is weak. Expanded clones are given a class, and other clones once, few, many or no size at all.

v_call	d_call	j_call	clone_size	cdr3_nt	cdr3_aa
TRBV3-1	.	TRBJ2-5	.	TGTGCCAGCAGCCAAAGGGGCCGGGTAGAGACCCAGTACTTC	CASSQRGRVETQYF
TRBV29-1	.	TRBJ2-7	few	TGCAGCGTTTGGACAGCCTCCTACGAGCAGTACTTC	CSVWTASYEQYF
TRBV20-1	.	TRBJ1-2	.	TGCAGTGCTAGAAGTTCAGTGGAAGGGGGCTACACCTTC	CSARSSVEGGYTF
TRBV6-6	.	TRBJ2-5	.	TGTGCCAGCAGTTACGGGGCAGGGCCTGAGACCCAGTACTTC	CASSYGAGPETQYF
TRBV6-5	.	TRBJ2-3	.	TGTGCCAGCAGTTACTCGAACGCGGTCGTTACGCAGTATTTT	CASSYSNAVVTQYF
TRBV19	.	TRBJ1-5	.	TGTGCCAGTAGCGCACAGGGTTATAGCAATCAGCCCCAGCATTTT	CASSAQGYSNQPQHF
TRBV11-3	TRBD2	TRBJ2-6	.	TGTGCCAGCAGCTTAGTAGCGGGAGGTGGGGCCAACGTCCTGACTTTC	CASSLVAGGGANVLTF
TRBV6-2/TRBV6-3	TRBD2	TRBJ2-6	few	TGTGCCAGCACCCACGGGGGGACTTCTGGGGCCAACGTCCTGACTTTC	CASTHGGTSGANVLTF
TRBV21-1	.	TRBJ1-5	.	TGTGCCAGCAGTCCGATTCCGCTCGGGACAGAGCTTAATCAGCCCCAGCATTTT	CASSPIPLGTELNQPQHF
TRBV27	.	TRBJ2-1	many	TGTGCCAGCAGTTTACGCGGTTCTAATGAGCAGTTCTTC	CASSLRGSNEQFF
TRBV7-8	.	TRBJ2-2	.	TGTGCCAGCACCCCCGGGACTTGGAACACCGGGGAGCTGTTTTTT	CASTPGTWNTGELFF
TRBV5-6	.	TRBJ2-4	.	TGTGCCAGCAGCGGAACCGGGACTAAAAACATTCAGTACTTC	CASSGTGTKNIQYF
TRBV12-3/TRBV12-4	.	TRBJ2-1	few	TGTGCCAGCAGGCCCCCCGGGGATGATGAGCAGTTCTTC	CASRPPGDDEQFF
TRBV9	.	TRBJ1-6	.	TGTGCCAGCAGCCCCGGTGAGAGCTCCTATAATTCACCCCTCCACTTT	CASSPGESSYNSPLHF
TRBV7-9	.	TRBJ2-1	.	TGTGCCAGCATTCCAATGGGCAGCAATGAGCAGTTCTTC	CASIPMGSNEQFF
TRBV13	TRBD2	TRBJ2-1	few	TGTGCCAGCAGCTCGGGACTAGCGGAACGGGGTGAGCAGTTCTTC	CASSSGLAERGEQFF
TRBV12-3/TRBV12-4	.	TRBJ1-1	.	TGTGCCGGCAGAATGGGGACCCATCTGAACACTGAAGCTTTCTTT	CAGRMGTHLNTEAFF
TRBV6-6	TRBD1	TRBJ2-5	few	TGTGCCAGCAGCCCAGGGGGCCCCCAAGAGACCCAGTACTTC	CASSPGGPQETQYF
TRBV7-2	TRBD2	TRBJ2-5	.	TGTGCCAGCAGCGCGGGACTAGCGGGAGGGCCAAGGGAGCAGTACTTC	CASSAGLAGGPREQYF
TRBV3-1	TRBD1	TRBJ1-6	few	TGTGCCAGCAGCCAAAGGGACAGCACCATCCACTTT	CASSQRDSTIHF
TRBV7-9	TRBD2	TRBJ2-7	.	TGTGCCAGCAGCTTCTCACTAGCGATCCACGAGCAGTACTTC	CASSFSLAIHEQYF
TRBV15	TRBD2	TRBJ2-3	.	TGTGCCACCAGCAGGGCCCCGGGACTAGCGGACACAGATACGCAGTATTTT	CATSRAPGLADTDTQYF
TRBV4-1	.	TRBJ2-7	.	TGCGCCAGCAGCCAAGATTATTGGCGAGAAAGGGGAGCGGAAAAGCAGTACTTC	CASSQDYWRERGAEKQYF
TRBV29-1	.	TRBJ1-2	.	TGCAGCGTCCAGGGGCGCTATGGCTACACCTTC	CSVQGRYGYTF
TRBV9	TRBD1	TRBJ1-2	.	TGTGCCAGCAGCGCCCAGGGGGGGTTCTCGGTTGGCTACACCTTC	CASSAQGGFSVGYTF
TRBV29-1	.	TRBJ2-3	.	TGCAGCGTTGCTTTGGGGCCTACGCAGTATTTT	CSVALGPTQYF
TRBV4-3	TRBD2	TRBJ2-1	.	TGCGCCAGCAGCCAAGAATATGGAGCGGGAGTCTTTGAGCAGTTCTTC	CASSQEYGAGVFEQFF
TRBV15	.	TRBJ2-5	.	TGTGCCACCAGCAACCCCTGGACTACCAAAGAGACCCAGTACTTC	CATSNPWTTKETQYF
TRBV3-1	TRBD2	TRBJ2-5	.	TGTGCCAGCAGCCCTCCCACGGGGGGAGAGACCCAGTACTTC	CASSPPTGGETQYF